This TCR beta chain was recovered during a study of T cell responses to AZD1222 COVID-19 vaccine. Study-level results: Close to half of spike-specific TCRs reportedly recognize unmutated variant regions. Females outnumbered males among donors, who were mostly white British; clonal diversity was possibly underestimated. The study identified only six AZD1222 recipients as seropositive at baseline. Researchers took repertoire samples only after the peak T cell response had come.

Data came from immunoSEQ multiplex PCR; TCRdb stores just in-frame clones and leaves some out. The sample lists about 110,000 clones; about 90% were seen once. Trimming took off 3 bases at V and 4 bases at J, with 9 bases between the two ends. Germline CDR1 reads MNHEY; CDR2 reads SVGEGT. The CDR3 length is 13 residues. This clone was counted once. Its antigen is undetermined. The clonotype comes from an adult in good health. Source: peripheral blood, taken on day 0 of AZD1222 vaccination. V gene TRBV6-2 or TRBV6-3 combines with J gene TRBJ1-1; the D is unclear. DNA for the CDR3: TGTGCCAGCAGTTATGGTACCACCACTGAAGCTTTCTTT. Its protein product is CASSYGTTTEAFF.